One and the same sample provided the 2 T cell receptor beta chains below, sequenced in a study of blood T cells in healthy people across ages. Combining a sample-barcoded 5' primer with a J-beta primer mix, a second PCR ran for 7 to 11 cycles. TCRdb ran MiXCR on the 5' RACE reads and lists one entry per CDR3 protein. The sample yields 710,000 or so distinct CDR3 sequences, roughly 32% seen once. The sample consisted of blood. These receptors were taken from a woman aged 80 or over in good health.

The V gene is TRBV3-1, the J gene TRBJ1-2; tentatively, D is TRBD1 (5 bases). Germline CDR1 is LGHDT and CDR2 is YNNKEL (reference sequence). V was trimmed by 1 base and J by 4 bases, leaving 13 bases between them. CDR3 length: 15 residues. Here the CDR3 reads CASSQVPGKVYGYTF. In nucleotides, the CDR3 is TGTGCCAGCAGCCAAGTCCCAGGGAAGGTCTATGGCTACACCTTC.

V usage is TRBV6-5 and J usage is TRBJ2-4; TRBD1 matches at 7 bases. The J call is doubtful: the DNA matches TRBJ2-7 better. Germline V lookup: CDR1 MNHEY, CDR2 SVGAGI. This CDR3 has 15 amino acids. CDR3 DNA: TGTGCCAGCAGTCCGAGGGACAGTCGGCGAAACGAGCAGTACTTC. Translating gives CASSPRDSRRNEQYF.